This T cell receptor beta chain was sequenced for a study of molecular identifiers for immune sequencing clone quantification. With respect to this clonotype: At one boundary the junction diverges from the germline segment, which might be a read error.

Sorted cells numbering roughly 18,000 to 1,000,000, with 10%, 30% or 50% RNA, yielded the naive CD8 libraries. Isolation of naive CD8 T cells was achieved by sorting on a CD8+CD4-CCR7+CD45RA+ phenotype. Germline V gene data show CDR1 as MNHEY and CDR2 as SVGEGT. The CDR3 totals 11 residues. The authors built bulk TCR libraries by previously described methods with listed TCR primers. TCRdb processed the PCR reads anew with MiXCR; each CDR3 protein has one entry. The sample contains more than 550,000 distinct CDR3 sequences, around 25% of which appear only once. Specimen: naive CD8+ T cells from blood, with Jurkat cell RNA spiked in. Subset specified: FACS-sorted CD8+CD4-CCR7+CD45RA+ naive T cells. The V and J genes are TRBV6-2 or TRBV6-3 and TRBJ2-2; D not certain. The clonotype comes from a human donor in good health. Some libraries in this study had Jurkat cell RNA spiked in. The CDR3 nucleotides read TGTGCCAGCGTTAACAGCGGGGAGCTGTTTTTT. This gives the protein CASVNSGELFF.